A selection of T cell receptor beta chains follows, all from one sample in a study of T cell repertoires in ileal Crohn's disease. The protocol was immunoSEQ multiplex PCR, while the TCRdb copy is restricted to in-frame clones and leaves out a portion. The sample holds about 17,000 clones, 50% to 75% seen once. Material for sequencing was ileal tissue. The source is an adult with Crohn's disease. Each CDR3 is given with its conserved first and last residue. Each record gives: CDR3 protein, CDR3 DNA, D gene, J gene, V gene, clone size. A D gene is named only where the DNA matches it firmly. The size entry is marked missing in some rows and otherwise reads once, few, many or a size class.

CDR3aa: CASSYQGVGYTF
CDR3nt: TGTGCCAGCAGTTATCAGGGGGTAGGCTACACCTTC
d_gene: TRBD1
j_gene: TRBJ1-2
v_gene: TRBV28
abundance: NA

CDR3aa: CASSQTTGLGYTF
CDR3nt: TGTGCCAGCAGCCAAACGACAGGTTTGGGCTACACCTTC
d_gene: NA
j_gene: TRBJ1-2
v_gene: TRBV14
abundance: NA

CDR3aa: CASSPPPTYEQYF
CDR3nt: TGTGCCAGCAGTCCCCCCCCCACTTACGAGCAGTACTTC
d_gene: NA
j_gene: TRBJ2-7
v_gene: TRBV2
abundance: NA

CDR3aa: CASSLFARDNYEQYF
CDR3nt: TGTGCCAGCAGCTTATTTGCACGGGATAACTACGAGCAGTACTTC
d_gene: NA
j_gene: TRBJ2-7
v_gene: TRBV11-2
abundance: NA

CDR3aa: CASSEWGGGIEQFF
CDR3nt: TGTGCCAGCAGTGAATGGGGAGGCGGAATTGAGCAGTTCTTC
d_gene: NA
j_gene: TRBJ2-1
v_gene: TRBV2
abundance: few

CDR3aa: CASSLKGREQYF
CDR3nt: TGTGCCAGCAGTTTGAAGGGGCGGGAGCAGTACTTC
d_gene: NA
j_gene: TRBJ2-7
v_gene: TRBV28
abundance: NA

CDR3aa: CATSVDRREKLFF
CDR3nt: TGTGCCACCAGCGTAGACAGAAGAGAAAAACTGTTTTTT
d_gene: NA
j_gene: TRBJ1-4
v_gene: TRBV15
abundance: NA

CDR3aa: CASSQGGTGIYEQYF
CDR3nt: TGCGCCAGCAGCCAAGGAGGGACAGGGATATACGAGCAGTACTTC
d_gene: TRBD1
j_gene: TRBJ2-7
v_gene: TRBV4-3
abundance: NA

CDR3aa: CASSPSSTGTSYEQYF
CDR3nt: TGTGCCAGCAGCCCCTCCTCGACAGGGACATCCTACGAGCAGTACTTC
d_gene: TRBD1
j_gene: TRBJ2-7
v_gene: TRBV27
abundance: NA

CDR3aa: CATKSPGTGNTGELFF
CDR3nt: TGTGCCACCAAAAGTCCCGGGACAGGGAACACCGGGGAGCTGTTTTTT
d_gene: TRBD1
j_gene: TRBJ2-2
v_gene: TRBV19
abundance: NA

CDR3aa: CASSDKTPNQPQHF
CDR3nt: TGTGCCAGCAGTGATAAAACACCAAATCAGCCCCAGCATTTT
d_gene: NA
j_gene: TRBJ1-5
v_gene: TRBV2
abundance: NA

CDR3aa: CASSDSGISYNEQFF
CDR3nt: TGCGCCAGCAGCGATAGCGGGATATCCTACAATGAGCAGTTCTTC
d_gene: TRBD2
j_gene: TRBJ2-1
v_gene: TRBV5-1
abundance: NA

CDR3aa: CASSLRDNRLSQHF
CDR3nt: TGTGCCAGCAGCTTAAGGGACAATCGATTGTCCCAGCATTTT
d_gene: NA
j_gene: TRBJ1-5
v_gene: TRBV7-8
abundance: NA

CDR3aa: CASSLGGRTGYGYTF
CDR3nt: TGCGCCAGCAGCTTGGGGGGAAGGACAGGCTATGGCTACACCTTC
d_gene: TRBD1
j_gene: TRBJ1-2
v_gene: TRBV5-1
abundance: NA

CDR3aa: CASSFSRGAPGTDTQYF
CDR3nt: TGTGCCAGCAGCTTCTCAAGGGGTGCCCCGGGCACAGATACGCAGTATTTT
d_gene: NA
j_gene: TRBJ2-3
v_gene: TRBV13
abundance: NA

CDR3aa: CASSPVLVNEQFF
CDR3nt: TGTGCCAGCTCACCCGTACTAGTCAATGAGCAGTTCTTC
d_gene: NA
j_gene: TRBJ2-1
v_gene: TRBV18
abundance: NA

CDR3aa: CASSAGTSGYTGELFF
CDR3nt: TGTGCCAGCAGTGCCGGGACTAGCGGATACACCGGGGAGCTGTTTTTT
d_gene: TRBD2
j_gene: TRBJ2-2
v_gene: TRBV6-1
abundance: NA

CDR3aa: CASSLGQRYSPLHF
CDR3nt: TGCGCCAGCAGCTTGGGACAGAGATATTCACCCCTCCACTTT
d_gene: NA
j_gene: TRBJ1-6
v_gene: TRBV5-1
abundance: NA

CDR3aa: CATREVASGEQFF
CDR3nt: TGCGCCACCAGGGAGGTAGCTAGCGGGGAGCAGTTCTTC
d_gene: TRBD2
j_gene: TRBJ2-1
v_gene: TRBV5-1
abundance: NA

CDR3aa: CASSPLASEQYF
CDR3nt: TGTGCCAGCAGCCCACTAGCGTCCGAGCAGTACTTC
d_gene: TRBD2
j_gene: TRBJ2-7
v_gene: TRBV28
abundance: once

CDR3aa: CASSPRQNTEAFF
CDR3nt: TGTGCCAGCTCACCCCGACAGAACACTGAAGCTTTCTTT
d_gene: NA
j_gene: TRBJ1-1
v_gene: TRBV18
abundance: NA

CDR3aa: CASSLSPVSSYEQYF
CDR3nt: TGTGCCAGCAGTTTATCTCCGGTAAGCTCCTACGAGCAGTACTTC
d_gene: NA
j_gene: TRBJ2-7
v_gene: TRBV27
abundance: few

CDR3aa: CASSLVGDRGNIQYF
CDR3nt: TGCGCCAGCAGCTTGGTTGGGGACAGAGGGAACATTCAGTACTTC
d_gene: TRBD1
j_gene: TRBJ2-4
v_gene: TRBV5-1
abundance: NA

CDR3aa: CAISERSEQFF
CDR3nt: TGTGCCATCAGTGAGCGCAGTGAGCAGTTCTTC
d_gene: NA
j_gene: TRBJ2-1
v_gene: TRBV10-3
abundance: few

CDR3aa: CASIRGSTDTQYF
CDR3nt: TGCGCGAGCATCCGGGGATCCACAGATACGCAGTATTTT
d_gene: NA
j_gene: TRBJ2-3
v_gene: TRBV10-2
abundance: NA

CDR3aa: CASSFLLAGGLDTQYF
CDR3nt: TGTGCCAGCAGCTTCCTGCTAGCGGGAGGTTTGGATACGCAGTATTTT
d_gene: TRBD2
j_gene: TRBJ2-3
v_gene: TRBV7-2
abundance: NA

CDR3aa: CASSPGLGDEQYF
CDR3nt: TGTGCCAGCAGCCCCGGACTAGGGGACGAGCAGTACTTC
d_gene: TRBD2
j_gene: TRBJ2-7
v_gene: TRBV27
abundance: NA

CDR3aa: CASSQDGQRYAGYTF
CDR3nt: TGTGCCAGCAGCCAAGATGGCCAGCGCTACGCTGGCTACACCTTC
d_gene: NA
j_gene: TRBJ1-2
v_gene: TRBV4-2
abundance: NA

CDR3aa: CASSPDSSGNTIYF
CDR3nt: TGCGCCAGCAGCCCCGACAGCTCTGGAAACACCATATATTTT
d_gene: NA
j_gene: TRBJ1-3
v_gene: TRBV5-1
abundance: NA

CDR3aa: CASSELPGLAIDTQYF
CDR3nt: TGTGCCAGCTCAGAGTTACCGGGACTAGCTATCGATACGCAGTATTTT
d_gene: TRBD2
j_gene: TRBJ2-3
v_gene: TRBV18
abundance: NA

CDR3aa: CASSRLVGEQYF
CDR3nt: TGTGCCAGCAGCCGACTAGTTGGCGAGCAGTACTTC
d_gene: NA
j_gene: TRBJ2-7
v_gene: TRBV4-2
abundance: NA

CDR3aa: CASTPPGGKETQYF
CDR3nt: TGTGCCAGCACTCCCCCAGGGGGGAAAGAGACCCAGTACTTC
d_gene: NA
j_gene: TRBJ2-5
v_gene: TRBV2
abundance: once

CDR3aa: CASSYFSRTSEYTDTQYF
CDR3nt: TGCGCCAGCAGCTACTTTTCCCGGACTAGCGAGTACACAGATACGCAGTATTTT
d_gene: TRBD2
j_gene: TRBJ2-3
v_gene: TRBV5-1
abundance: NA

CDR3aa: CASSRQVPYEQYF
CDR3nt: TGTGCCAGCAGTCGACAGGTTCCCTACGAGCAGTACTTC
d_gene: NA
j_gene: TRBJ2-7
v_gene: TRBV14
abundance: NA

CDR3aa: CASRTSGSGGTDTQYF
CDR3nt: TGTGCCAGCCGGACTAGCGGGAGTGGGGGCACAGATACGCAGTATTTT
d_gene: TRBD2
j_gene: TRBJ2-3
v_gene: TRBV2
abundance: NA

CDR3aa: CSARRLEQFF
CDR3nt: TGCAGTGCTAGGAGGCTTGAGCAGTTCTTC
d_gene: NA
j_gene: TRBJ2-1
v_gene: TRBV20-1
abundance: NA

CDR3aa: CASSDSAGGRGDTQYF
CDR3nt: TGTGCCAGCAGTGACTCAGCAGGGGGAAGAGGGGATACGCAGTATTTT
d_gene: TRBD1
j_gene: TRBJ2-3
v_gene: TRBV6-4
abundance: NA

CDR3aa: CASTSRGGRETYEQYF
CDR3nt: TGTGCCAGCACCTCACGAGGAGGGAGAGAGACCTACGAGCAGTACTTC
d_gene: NA
j_gene: TRBJ2-7
v_gene: TRBV28
abundance: NA

CDR3aa: CASSPGQAANYGYTF
CDR3nt: TGTGCCAGCAGTCCTGGGCAGGCCGCTAACTATGGCTACACCTTC
d_gene: NA
j_gene: TRBJ1-2
v_gene: TRBV6-5
abundance: NA

CDR3aa: CATSRDEDEQYF
CDR3nt: TGTGCCACCAGCAGAGATGAGGACGAGCAGTACTTC
d_gene: NA
j_gene: TRBJ2-7
v_gene: TRBV15
abundance: NA

CDR3aa: CASRTGTGELFF
CDR3nt: TGTGCCAGCAGGACAGGGACCGGGGAGCTGTTTTTT
d_gene: TRBD1
j_gene: TRBJ2-2
v_gene: TRBV6-1
abundance: NA

CDR3aa: CASSTLNPTNQPQHF
CDR3nt: TGTGCCAGTAGTACACTTAACCCCACCAATCAGCCCCAGCATTTT
d_gene: NA
j_gene: TRBJ1-5
v_gene: TRBV19
abundance: medium-sized

CDR3aa: CASSSDNFSSEKLFF
CDR3nt: TGTGCCAGCAGCTCGGACAACTTCTCGAGTGAAAAACTGTTTTTT
d_gene: NA
j_gene: TRBJ1-4
v_gene: TRBV5-6
abundance: NA

CDR3aa: CASSQEGIGATGELFF
CDR3nt: TGTGCCAGCAGCCAAGAAGGTATAGGGGCCACCGGGGAGCTGTTTTTT
d_gene: NA
j_gene: TRBJ2-2
v_gene: TRBV4-2
abundance: few

CDR3aa: CAWTLGLGQETQYF
CDR3nt: TGTGCCTGGACCCTGGGACTAGGCCAAGAGACCCAGTACTTC
d_gene: TRBD2
j_gene: TRBJ2-5
v_gene: TRBV30
abundance: NA

CDR3aa: CATEGAGVSDTQYF
CDR3nt: TGTGCCACCGAGGGAGCGGGAGTATCAGATACGCAGTATTTT
d_gene: TRBD2
j_gene: TRBJ2-3
v_gene: TRBV19
abundance: few

CDR3aa: CASRRTSGYTGELFF
CDR3nt: TGCGCCAGCAGACGGACTAGCGGCTACACCGGGGAGCTGTTTTTT
d_gene: TRBD2
j_gene: TRBJ2-2
v_gene: TRBV10-1
abundance: NA

CDR3aa: CASSLAGTGVRGQETQYF
CDR3nt: TGCGCCAGCAGCTTGGCCGGGACAGGGGTGAGAGGCCAAGAGACCCAGTACTTC
d_gene: TRBD1
j_gene: TRBJ2-5
v_gene: TRBV5-1
abundance: few

CDR3aa: CASSIGTATEAFF
CDR3nt: TGCGCCAGCAGCATAGGGACAGCCACTGAAGCTTTCTTT
d_gene: TRBD1
j_gene: TRBJ1-1
v_gene: TRBV5-1
abundance: NA

CDR3aa: CASSFPLAANTGELFF
CDR3nt: TGCGCCAGCAGCTTTCCGCTAGCAGCGAACACCGGGGAGCTGTTTTTT
d_gene: NA
j_gene: TRBJ2-2
v_gene: TRBV5-1
abundance: NA

CDR3aa: CASSGDPGGYGYTF
CDR3nt: TGTGCCAGCAGCGGCGACCCGGGTGGCTATGGCTACACCTTC
d_gene: NA
j_gene: TRBJ1-2
v_gene: TRBV9
abundance: medium-sized

CDR3aa: CASSIDTRSTDTQYF
CDR3nt: TGTGCCAGTAGTATAGACACGAGGAGCACAGATACGCAGTATTTT
d_gene: NA
j_gene: TRBJ2-3
v_gene: TRBV19
abundance: NA

CDR3aa: CASSLASTNEKLFF
CDR3nt: TGCGCCAGCAGCTTAGCCTCAACTAATGAAAAACTGTTTTTT
d_gene: NA
j_gene: TRBJ1-4
v_gene: TRBV5-1
abundance: NA

CDR3aa: CASSYDSDSYEQYF
CDR3nt: TGTGCCAGCAGTTATGATAGCGACTCCTACGAGCAGTACTTC
d_gene: NA
j_gene: TRBJ2-7
v_gene: TRBV6-5
abundance: NA